This TCR beta chain was retrieved from a study of blood T cell repertoires in COVID-19. About the research overall: T cells, B-cell-depleted T cells, or PBMCs supplied cDNA or gDNA.

In the authors' workflow: It was from reference gene primer amplification that nucleated cell counts were estimated. TCRdb's copy holds only in-frame clones and misses some; the assay was immunoSEQ multiplex PCR. The V and J calls and clone size are taken from that table; D and trimming were inferred from the DNA. The sample contains fewer than 300,000 clones, about 89% of which appear only once. The CDR3 contains 17 residues. J gave up 2 bases and V 2 bases, and 9 bases lay outside the gene matches. Germline-derived CDR1 and CDR2 are SGHTA and FQGNSA. The chain couples TRBV7-2 to TRBJ1-3, with 7 positions matching TRBD1. The source of this sequence is a man aged 40-55 years who had recovered from COVID-19. The sample was peripheral blood. The CDR3 DNA follows: TGTGCCAGCAGCTTACCGTGGAGGGGGCCTGCTGGAAACACCATATATTTT. Its translation: CASSLPWRGPAGNTIYF.